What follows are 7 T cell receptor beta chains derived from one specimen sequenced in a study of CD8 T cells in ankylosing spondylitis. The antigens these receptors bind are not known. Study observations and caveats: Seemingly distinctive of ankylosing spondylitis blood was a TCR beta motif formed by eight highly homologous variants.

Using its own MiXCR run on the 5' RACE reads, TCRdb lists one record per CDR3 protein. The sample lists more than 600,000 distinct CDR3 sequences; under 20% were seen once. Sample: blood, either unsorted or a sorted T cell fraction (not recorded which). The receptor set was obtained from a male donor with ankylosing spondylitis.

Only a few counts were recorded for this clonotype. The CDR3 bases are TGCAGTGCTAGCATACAGGGGGCCCCCTACAATGAGCAGTTCTTC. Its translation is CSASIQGAPYNEQFF. V usage is TRBV20-1 and J usage is TRBJ2-1, with 9 bases identical to TRBD1. CDR3 length: 15 amino acids. The V gene end was trimmed by 3 bases and the J gene end by 2 bases; junction bases not matched to a gene: 5. In germline, CDR1 is DFQATT, CDR2 SNEGSKA (reference sequence).

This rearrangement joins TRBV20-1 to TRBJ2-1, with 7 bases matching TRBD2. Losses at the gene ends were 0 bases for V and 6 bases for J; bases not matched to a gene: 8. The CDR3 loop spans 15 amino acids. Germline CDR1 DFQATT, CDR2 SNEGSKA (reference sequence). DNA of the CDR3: TGCAGTGCTAGAGATTTCCGGGAGGACTCCAATGAGCAGTTCTTC. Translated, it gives CSARDFREDSNEQFF.

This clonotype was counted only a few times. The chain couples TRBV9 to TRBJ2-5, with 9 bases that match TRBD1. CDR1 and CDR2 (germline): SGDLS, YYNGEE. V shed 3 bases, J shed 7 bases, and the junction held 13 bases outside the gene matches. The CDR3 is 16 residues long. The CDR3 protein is CASSGGDRASRWTQYF. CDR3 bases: TGTGCCAGCAGCGGGGGGGACAGGGCGTCCCGGTGGACCCAGTACTTC. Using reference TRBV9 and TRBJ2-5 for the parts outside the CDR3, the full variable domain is DSGVTQTPKHLITATGQRVTLRCSPRSGDLSVYWYQQSLDQGLQFLIQYYNGEERAKGNILERFSAQQFPDLHSELNLSSLELGDSALYFCASSGGDRASRWTQYFGPGTRLLVL.

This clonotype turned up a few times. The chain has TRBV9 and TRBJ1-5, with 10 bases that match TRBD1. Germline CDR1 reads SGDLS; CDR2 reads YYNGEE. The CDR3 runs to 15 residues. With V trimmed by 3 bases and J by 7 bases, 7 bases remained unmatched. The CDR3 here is CASSEGTGEYQPQHF. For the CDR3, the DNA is TGTGCCAGCAGCGAAGGGACAGGGGAATACCAGCCCCAGCATTTT.

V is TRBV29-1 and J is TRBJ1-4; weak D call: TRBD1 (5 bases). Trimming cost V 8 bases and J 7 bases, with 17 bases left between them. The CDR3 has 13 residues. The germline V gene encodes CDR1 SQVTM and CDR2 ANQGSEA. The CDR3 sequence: CSFAWGYSEKLFF. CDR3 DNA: TGCAGCTTTGCCTGGGGGTACAGTGAAAAACTGTTTTTT.

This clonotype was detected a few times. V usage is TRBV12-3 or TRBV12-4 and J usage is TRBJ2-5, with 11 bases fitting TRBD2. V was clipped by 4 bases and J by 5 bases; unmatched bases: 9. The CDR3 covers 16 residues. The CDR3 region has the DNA TGTGCCAGCAGTTCCCTCACTAGCGGGGGTGGGGAGACCCAGTACTTC. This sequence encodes CASSSLTSGGGETQYF.

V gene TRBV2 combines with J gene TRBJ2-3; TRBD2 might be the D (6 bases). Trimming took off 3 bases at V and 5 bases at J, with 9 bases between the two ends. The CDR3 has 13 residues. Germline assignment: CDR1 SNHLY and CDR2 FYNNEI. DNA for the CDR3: TGTGCCAGCAGTGAGACGGGGGAAGATACGCAGTATTTT. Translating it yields CASSETGEDTQYF.